This TCR beta chain was documented in a study of T cells expressing NK-cell markers. This CDR3 has 15 residues. Germline V lookup: CDR1 SGHDT, CDR2 YYEEEE. What made the TCR beta cDNA was 5'RACE template switching with UMIs. TCRdb reworked the 5' RACE reads into one entry per CDR3 protein, no DNA. The sample includes hundreds of thousands of distinct CDR3 sequences. The source material was blood T cells: a sorted CD56 or NKG2C T cell subset, CD4+ or CD8+ T cells, or bulk PBMC T cells (not recorded which). The rearrangement uses TRBV5-6 and TRBJ1-2. This receptor was obtained from a woman aged 18-69 years in good health. CDR3 protein: CASSLISTVNYGYTF. The complete variable domain, with remaining parts taken from reference TRBV5-6 and TRBJ1-2, reads DAGVTQSPTHLIKTRGQQVTLRCSPKSGHDTVSWYQQALGQGPQFIFQYYEEEERQRGNFPDRFSGHQFPNYSSELNVNALLLGDSALYLCASSLISTVNYGYTFGSGTRLTVV.